The 30 T cell receptor beta chains below were found in one sample sequenced in a study of a mutant IDH1 vaccine in newly diagnosed glioma. Some clones are missing from TCRdb's copy, which holds only in-frame ones; the method was immunoSEQ multiplex PCR. The sample consists of over 80,000 clones, 85% to 90% of them appearing once. Documented time point: baseline, week 1 (first vaccination visit). Treatment denoted: pre-vaccination baseline after standard-of-care therapy. Sequencing used PBMCs, obtained from a glioma patient treated with radiotherapy, temozolomide or both. These receptors all stem from a woman aged 45-65 years with glioma.

The chain employs TRBV5-1 and TRBJ1-2, with TRBD1 as a possible D gene (5 bases). With 4 bases removed from V and 4 bases from J, the gap between germline ends came to 17 bases. The CDR3 loop spans 15 amino acids. The germline CDR1 and CDR2 sequences are SGHRS and YFSETQ. For the CDR3, the DNA is TGCGCCAGCAGCCTCTCGGACACCTCTCTCTATGGCTACACCTTC. It specifies CASSLSDTSLYGYTF. The complete variable domain, with remaining parts taken from reference TRBV5-1 and TRBJ1-2, reads KAGVTQTPRYLIKTRGQQVTLSCSPISGHRSVSWYQQTPGQGLQFLFEYFSETQRNKGNFPGRFSGRQFSNSRSEMNVSTLELGDSALYLCASSLSDTSLYGYTFGSGTRLTVV.

The V gene is TRBV5-1, the J gene TRBJ2-7; 8 bases fit TRBD2. V lost 2 bases, J lost 5 bases, and 6 bases stayed unmatched. Germline V gene lookup returns CDR1 SGHRS and CDR2 YFSETQ. The CDR3 sequence is 14 residues long. The DNA of the CDR3 is TGCGCCAGCAGCTTTAATCGGGAGGGGAACGAGCAGTACTTC. Its protein is CASSFNREGNEQYF.

The rearrangement joins TRBV5-1 to TRBJ1-5, with D possibly matching TRBD1 (5 bases). Germline lookup yields CDR1 SGHRS and CDR2 YFSETQ. This CDR3 is built from 15 residues. V lost 0 bases and J 5 bases, leaving 12 bases between the germline ends. For the CDR3, the DNA is TGCGCCAGCAGCTTGGGGCAGGGAGGGGATCAGCCCCAGCATTTT. Its protein is CASSLGQGGDQPQHF.

The rearrangement uses TRBV5-4 and TRBJ1-5; 8 bases line up with TRBD1. The V and J ends lost 1 base and 7 bases, in that order; junction bases with no gene match: 7. The CDR3 is made up of 15 amino acids. Germline V gene sequence: CDR1 SGHNT, CDR2 YYREEE (reference sequence). CDR3 in amino acids: CASSLMAGGGQPQHF. For the CDR3, the DNA is TGTGCCAGCAGCTTGATGGCAGGGGGCGGACAGCCCCAGCATTTT.

V usage is TRBV5-1 and J usage is TRBJ1-1, with 7 nucleotides matching TRBD1. From germline, CDR1 is SGHRS and CDR2 YFSETQ. Losses at the gene ends were 3 bases for V and 0 bases for J; bases not matched to a gene: 8. CDR3 size: 16 residues. In DNA form, the CDR3 reads TGCGCCAGCAGCTGGACTGCAGGGGGGGTGAACACTGAAGCTTTCTTT. It encodes CASSWTAGGVNTEAFF.

V gene TRBV11-2 combines with J gene TRBJ1-3; 9 bases map to TRBD1. Germline assignment: CDR1 SGHAT and CDR2 FQNNGV. Losses at the gene ends were 7 bases for V and 7 bases for J; bases not matched to a gene: 5. This CDR3 has 13 amino acids. CDR3: CASNTGQGNTIYF. The CDR3 nucleotides are TGTGCCAGCAACACGGGACAGGGTAACACCATATATTTT.

This rearrangement joins TRBV29-1 to TRBJ2-7; 7 nucleotides agree with TRBD1. Germline V gives CDR1 SQVTM, CDR2 ANQGSEA. The CDR3 is made up of 11 amino acids. V shed 7 bases and J 2 bases; nucleotides not matched to a gene: 2. DNA of the CDR3: TGCAGCGCTACAGGGGCCTACGAGCAGTACTTC. It encodes CSATGAYEQYF.

This clone has only one observation. The genes are TRBV30 and TRBJ1-2; unclear D gene. The CDR3 extends over 12 amino acids. Germline CDR1 and CDR2: GTSNPN and SVGIG (reference sequence). Trimming removed 3 bases from V and 4 bases from J, with 9 bases in between. CDR3 sequence (DNA): TGTGCCTGGAGAGGTGCGGCCTATGGCTACACCTTC. Residues: CAWRGAAYGYTF.

The chain couples TRBV18 to TRBJ2-7, with D perhaps TRBD2 (5 bases). In germline, CDR1 is KGHSH, CDR2 LQKENI. Between the trimmed V and J ends, which lost 3 bases and 0 bases, there was a span of 9 bases. The CDR3 sequence is 14 residues long. In nucleotides, the CDR3 is TGTGCCAGCTCACCGGACGGACTCTCCTACGAGCAGTACTTC. Translation gives CASSPDGLSYEQYF.

This chain joins TRBV5-1 and TRBJ1-1; D call uncertain. Germline CDR1 is SGHRS and CDR2 is YFSETQ. Trimming stripped 4 bases from V and 0 bases from J, with 10 bases between. This CDR3 comprises 14 residues. CDR3 region: CASSAQSVNTEAFF. In DNA form, the CDR3 reads TGCGCCAGCAGCGCACAATCCGTGAACACTGAAGCTTTCTTT.

This clone was seen only once. The chain recombines TRBV27 with TRBJ2-3; TRBD1 matches at 9 bases. V lost 6 bases and J lost 1; bases outside the gene matches: 2. Germline V lookup: CDR1 MNHEY, CDR2 SMNVEV (reference sequence). This CDR3 contains 14 residues. The CDR3 sequence: CASSRDRGTDTQYF. Written as DNA, the CDR3 is TGTGCCAGCAGCCGGGACAGGGGCACAGATACGCAGTATTTT.

The chain couples TRBV28 to TRBJ1-1, with a tentative D call TRBD1 (6 bases). Trimming removed 6 bases at V and 7 bases at J, with 15 bases between. The CDR3 is 13 residues long. CDR1 is MDHEN, CDR2 SYDVKM, per germline. CDR3 in amino acids: CASSITGQLEAFF. The DNA for the CDR3 is TGTGCCAGCAGCATAACGGGACAACTTGAAGCTTTCTTT.

The rearrangement uses TRBV9 and TRBJ2-3; TRBD2 matches 13 bases. The CDR3 contains 19 residues. Germline V gene lookup returns CDR1 SGDLS and CDR2 YYNGEE. Trimming took 0 bases from V and 2 from J; bases not matched to a gene: 9. For the CDR3, the DNA is TGTGCCAGCAGCGTAGTGGGACTAGCGGGAATGGGGGACACAGATACGCAGTATTTT. This codes for CASSVVGLAGMGDTDTQYF. Based on the CDR3 plus reference TRBV9 and TRBJ2-3, the full variable domain is DSGVTQTPKHLITATGQRVTLRCSPRSGDLSVYWYQQSLDQGLQFLIQYYNGEERAKGNILERFSAQQFPDLHSELNLSSLELGDSALYFCASSVVGLAGMGDTDTQYFGPGTRLTVL.

V gene TRBV4-1 combines with J gene TRBJ1-2; D is ambiguous. Between the trimmed V and J ends, which lost 0 bases and 7 bases, there was a span of 12 bases. The length of the CDR3 is 14 residues. Germline CDR1 reads MGHRA; CDR2 reads YSYEKL. CDR3 sequence (DNA): TGCGCCAGCAGCCAAGAACGGGTATCCGGTGGCTACACCTTC. Translation gives CASSQERVSGGYTF.

The rearrangement uses TRBV6-1 and TRBJ1-2; TRBD1 is a possible D gene (5 bases). This CDR3 is 12 amino acids long. V was shortened by 4 bases and J by 4 bases, with 7 bases between the two germline ends. CDR1 is MNHNS, CDR2 SASEGT, per germline. This CDR3 is CASSGQLYGYTF. The CDR3 bases are TGTGCCAGCAGTGGACAGCTCTATGGCTACACCTTC.

The J gene is TRBJ2-2, the V gene TRBV13; 10 nucleotides match TRBD1. Trimming cost V 4 bases and J 6 bases; bases outside gene matches: 2. CDR3 length equals 14 residues. Germline V gives CDR1 PRHDT, CDR2 FYEKMQ (reference sequence). CDR3 nucleotides: TGTGCCAGCAGCTCAGGACAGGGGGCCGGGGAGCTGTTTTTT. Translated, it gives CASSSGQGAGELFF. Supplemented by reference TRBV13 and TRBJ2-2, the full variable domain reads AAGVIQSPRHLIKEKRETATLKCYPIPRHDTVYWYQQGPGQDPQFLISFYEKMQSDKGSIPDRFSAQQFSDYHSELNMSSLELGDSALYFCASSSGQGAGELFFGEGSRLTVL.

CDR3 region: CASSGTLGNQPQHF. In DNA, the CDR3 is TGTGCCAGCAGCGGGACCTTGGGCAATCAGCCCCAGCATTTT. V is TRBV9 and J is TRBJ1-5, with D hard to call. Germline CDR1 is SGDLS and CDR2 is YYNGEE. Deletions cut 3 bases from V and 2 bases from J, with 9 bases between. The CDR3 covers 14 residues.

J is TRBJ2-1 and V is TRBV9; the D gene is possibly TRBD1 (6 bases). The CDR3 has 12 amino acids. The germline V gene has CDR1 SGDLS and CDR2 YYNGEE. V lost 6 bases, J lost 7 bases, and 11 bases lay in between. This chain's CDR3 is CASNRQGNEQFF. CDR3 nucleotides: TGTGCCAGCAATAGGCAGGGGAATGAGCAGTTCTTC.

V usage is TRBV23-1 and J usage is TRBJ2-3, with a weak D call TRBD2 (5 bases). TRBV23-1 has ORF status, its function being uncertain. CDR3 length: 16 residues. Trimming shortened V by 2 bases and J by 1 base, and 13 bases separated the two germline ends. CDR3 amino acids: CASSQDRVEGTDTQYF. The CDR3 DNA is TGCGCCAGCAGTCAAGACCGGGTGGAGGGCACAGATACGCAGTATTTT.

The chain joins TRBV7-8 to TRBJ2-3; TRBD1 agrees at 9 bases. With 2 bases clipped from V and 0 bases from J, the junction kept 3 bases outside the gene matches. Germline V gives CDR1 SGHVS, CDR2 FQNEAQ. The CDR3 spans 16 residues. The CDR3 is CASSLWTGASTDTQYF. For the CDR3, the DNA is TGTGCCAGCAGCTTATGGACAGGGGCCAGCACAGATACGCAGTATTTT.

The chain has TRBV5-1 and TRBJ2-7; D uncertain. The germline CDR1 and CDR2 sequences are SGHRS and YFSETQ. CDR3 length: 13 amino acids. The V gene lost 3 bases and the J gene lost 4 bases, with 11 bases spanning the gap. This CDR3 is CASSYPGEYEQYF. CDR3 nucleotide sequence: TGCGCCAGCAGCTACCCAGGAGAATACGAGCAGTACTTC. The whole variable domain, remainder taken from reference TRBV5-1 and TRBJ2-7, is KAGVTQTPRYLIKTRGQQVTLSCSPISGHRSVSWYQQTPGQGLQFLFEYFSETQRNKGNFPGRFSGRQFSNSRSEMNVSTLELGDSALYLCASSYPGEYEQYFGPGTRLTVT.

This rearrangement joins TRBV25-1 to TRBJ1-5, with TRBD1 identical over 8 bases. Germline CDR1 reads MGHDK; CDR2 reads SYGVNS. This CDR3 has 15 amino acids. With 6 bases clipped from V and 5 bases from J, the junction kept 9 bases outside the gene matches. Here the CDR3 DNA reads TGTGCCAGCAGCCCCCAGGGGGCGACGGATCAGCCCCAGCATTTT. This gives the protein CASSPQGATDQPQHF.

The rearrangement links TRBV4-1 to TRBJ1-1; D remains ambiguous. The V end lost 3 bases, the J end lost 1 base, and 12 bases lay between the germline ends. Germline loops: CDR1 MGHRA, CDR2 YSYEKL. This CDR3 is 15 amino acids long. The CDR3 DNA reads as TGCGCCAGCAGCCAGAAGGAGGGCGGGAACACTGAAGCTTTCTTT. As protein: CASSQKEGGNTEAFF.

CDR3 loop: CAISAPSGSSPRYEQYF. CDR3 nucleotides: TGTGCCATCAGTGCGCCCAGCGGGAGCTCGCCTCGCTACGAGCAGTACTTC. The chain joins TRBV10-3 to TRBJ2-7; 8 nucleotides agree with TRBD2. Per germline, CDR1 ENHRY and CDR2 SYGVKD. The J segment lost 3 bases and the V segment lost 4 bases, leaving 14 bases of the junction unmatched. The CDR3 totals 17 residues.

The chain employs TRBV21-1 and TRBJ1-6; the table's D gene call, TRBD1, was not cross checked with the DNA. TRBV21-1 is deemed a pseudogene. The CDR3 has 15 amino acids. CDR3 in amino acids: CASSKEARGNSPLHF. The CDR3 coding sequence is TGTGCCAGCAGCAAAGAAGCAAGGGGCAATTCACCCCTCCACTTT.

V and J are TRBV19 and TRBJ2-1; TRBD2 agrees at 13 bases. The CDR3 has 17 residues. CDR1 and CDR2 from the germline V gene are LNHDA and SQIVND (reference sequence). V gave up 5 bases and J gave up 7 bases; unmatched junction bases: 11. The CDR3 protein is CASSPPRTSGRSNEQFF. DNA for the CDR3: TGTGCCAGTAGTCCCCCCAGGACTAGCGGGAGATCGAATGAGCAGTTCTTC.

The chain uses TRBV19 and TRBJ2-7, with TRBD2 matching over 7 bases. The CDR3 has 15 amino acids. Per germline, CDR1 LNHDA and CDR2 SQIVND (reference sequence). Losses at the gene ends were 3 bases for V and 6 bases for J; bases not matched to a gene: 11. The CDR3 DNA reads as TGTGCCAGTAGTATTTACCGGACTAGATCGGCCGAGCAGTACTTC. It encodes CASSIYRTRSAEQYF.

In its sample, this clone was seen once. The chain employs TRBV4-1 and TRBJ2-7; 7 nucleotides align to TRBD2. The junction had 4 bases not matched to a gene; V was cut back by 0 bases and J by 2 bases. In germline, CDR1 is MGHRA, CDR2 YSYEKL. The CDR3 is 15 residues long. The CDR3 is CASSQETSGAYEQYF. The DNA for the CDR3 is TGCGCCAGCAGCCAAGAAACGAGCGGGGCCTACGAGCAGTACTTC.

This clone has just one count. Other nucleotide sequences in the sample specify the same CDR3. The CDR3: CSVALRVGETQYF. The CDR3 DNA sequence: TGCAGCGTTGCGCTCAGGGTCGGAGAGACCCAGTACTTC. This chain joins TRBV29-1 and TRBJ2-5; a weak D match, TRBD1 (5 bases). The CDR3 has 13 amino acids. Trimming removed 4 bases at V and 4 bases at J, with 13 bases between. Germline V gives CDR1 SQVTM, CDR2 ANQGSEA.

In its sample, this clone was seen once. The rearrangement links TRBV5-1 to TRBJ2-1; D is ambiguous. CDR3 length: 16 residues. The germline V gene encodes CDR1 SGHRS and CDR2 YFSETQ. With 4 bases removed from V and 0 bases from J, the gap between germline ends came to 14 bases. The CDR3 protein is CASSKDPGHSYNEQFF. In nucleotides, the CDR3 is TGCGCCAGCAGCAAAGACCCCGGTCACTCCTACAATGAGCAGTTCTTC.